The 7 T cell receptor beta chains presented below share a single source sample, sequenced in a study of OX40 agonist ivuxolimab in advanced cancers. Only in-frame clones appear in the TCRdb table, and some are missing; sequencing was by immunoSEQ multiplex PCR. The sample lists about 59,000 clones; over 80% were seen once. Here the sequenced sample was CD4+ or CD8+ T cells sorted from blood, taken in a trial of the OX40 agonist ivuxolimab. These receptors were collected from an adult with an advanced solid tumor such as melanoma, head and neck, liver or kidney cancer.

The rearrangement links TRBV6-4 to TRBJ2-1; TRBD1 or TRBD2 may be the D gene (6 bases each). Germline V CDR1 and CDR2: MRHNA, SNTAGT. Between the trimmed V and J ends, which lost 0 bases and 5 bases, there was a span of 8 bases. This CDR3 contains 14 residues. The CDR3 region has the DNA TGTGCCAGCAGTGACTCAGGGGGGCACAATGAGCAGTTCTTC. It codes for CASSDSGGHNEQFF.

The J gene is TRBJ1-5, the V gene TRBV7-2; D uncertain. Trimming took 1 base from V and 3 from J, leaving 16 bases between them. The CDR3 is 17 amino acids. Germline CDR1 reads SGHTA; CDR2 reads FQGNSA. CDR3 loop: CASSLGGLRRDNQPQHF. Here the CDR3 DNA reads TGTGCCAGCAGCTTAGGTGGATTGAGGCGGGACAATCAGCCCCAGCATTTT.

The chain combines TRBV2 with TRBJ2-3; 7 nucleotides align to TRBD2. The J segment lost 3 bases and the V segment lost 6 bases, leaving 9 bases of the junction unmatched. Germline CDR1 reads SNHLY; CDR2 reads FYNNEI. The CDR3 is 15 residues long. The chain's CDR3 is CASRGGQGSTDTQYF. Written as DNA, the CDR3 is TGTGCCAGCAGGGGAGGGCAGGGATCGACAGATACGCAGTATTTT.

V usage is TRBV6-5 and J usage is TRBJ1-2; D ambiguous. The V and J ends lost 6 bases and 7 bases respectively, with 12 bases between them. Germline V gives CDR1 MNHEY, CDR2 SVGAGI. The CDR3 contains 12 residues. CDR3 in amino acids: CASRDGSRGYTF. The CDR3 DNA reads TGTGCCAGCAGAGACGGAAGTCGTGGCTACACCTTC.

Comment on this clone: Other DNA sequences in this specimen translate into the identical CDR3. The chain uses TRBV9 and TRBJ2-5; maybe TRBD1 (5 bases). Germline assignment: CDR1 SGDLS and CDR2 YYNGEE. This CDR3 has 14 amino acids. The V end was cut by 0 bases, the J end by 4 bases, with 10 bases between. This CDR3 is CASSVGSGRETQYF. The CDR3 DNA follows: TGTGCCAGCAGCGTAGGATCAGGGCGAGAGACCCAGTACTTC.

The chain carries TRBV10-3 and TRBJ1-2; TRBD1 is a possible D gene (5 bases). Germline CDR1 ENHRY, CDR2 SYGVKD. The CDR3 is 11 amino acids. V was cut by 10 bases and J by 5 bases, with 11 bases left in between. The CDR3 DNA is TGTGCCAGCCAACAGGAATATGGCTACACCTTC. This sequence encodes CASQQEYGYTF.

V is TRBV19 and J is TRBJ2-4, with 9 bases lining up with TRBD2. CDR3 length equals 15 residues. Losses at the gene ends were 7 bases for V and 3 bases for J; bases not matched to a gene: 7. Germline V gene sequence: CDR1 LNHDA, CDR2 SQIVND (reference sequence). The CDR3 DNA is TGTGCCAGTATTAGCGGGGGCGCTGGCAAAAACATTCAGTACTTC. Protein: CASISGGAGKNIQYF. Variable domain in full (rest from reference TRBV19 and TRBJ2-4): DGGITQSPKYLFRKEGQNVTLSCEQNLNHDAMYWYRQDPGQGLRLIYYSQIVNDFQKGDIAEGYSVSREKKESFPLTVTSAQKNPTAFYLCASISGGAGKNIQYFGAGTRLSVL.